These T cell receptor beta chains were read from a single sample in a study of shared clonotypes between healthy human individuals. The method was immunoSEQ multiplex PCR; TCRdb's version includes in-frame clones alone and lacks a portion of them. Among hundreds of thousands of clones listed, around 73% were seen once. Sequencing was done on a sample of memory CD4+ T cells sorted from blood. The receptor source for this set is a woman under 40 in good health. Both conserved end residues are part of each CDR3. Each record gives: CDR3 length, V gene, J gene, D gene, clone size, CDR3 protein, CDR3 DNA. The D gene is left open where the match is weak. Some rows mark clone size as missing; the rest say once, few, many or name a class of expanded clone.

length: 13; V: TRBV28; J: TRBJ1-1; D: -; size: -; CDR3: CASRTSTDSEAFF; DNA: TGTGCCAGCAGAACCTCGACGGACTCCGAAGCTTTCTTT
length: 15; V: TRBV30; J: TRBJ2-4; D: -; size: -; CDR3: CAWSVRGSSRNIQYF; DNA: TGTGCCTGGAGTGTACGGGGCAGTAGTAGGAACATTCAGTACTTC
length: 19; V: TRBV7-8; J: TRBJ2-5; D: -; size: many; CDR3: CASSPSARGGTGVQETQYF; DNA: TGTGCCAGCAGCCCTTCGGCCCGGGGAGGTACGGGGGTCCAAGAGACCCAGTACTTC
length: 12; V: TRBV28; J: TRBJ1-1; D: -; size: -; CDR3: CASSPDRSWAFF; DNA: TGTGCCAGCAGTCCAGACAGGAGTTGGGCTTTCTTT
length: 16; V: TRBV11-1; J: TRBJ2-1; D: -; size: few; CDR3: CASSPIGGSDYNEQFF; DNA: TGTGCCAGCAGCCCCATCGGGGGTAGCGACTACAATGAGCAGTTCTTC
length: 15; V: TRBV27; J: TRBJ2-6; D: -; size: -; CDR3: CASSPRGSGANVLTF; DNA: TGTGCCAGCAGTCCCAGAGGGTCTGGGGCCAACGTCCTGACTTTC
length: 15; V: TRBV9; J: TRBJ1-1; D: TRBD1; size: -; CDR3: CASSGTGGTMTEAFF; DNA: TGTGCCAGCAGCGGGACAGGGGGTACGATGACTGAAGCTTTCTTT
length: 13; V: TRBV5-6; J: TRBJ2-7; D: -; size: few; CDR3: CASSPGPLREQYF; DNA: TGTGCCAGCAGCCCCGGGCCCCTGAGAGAGCAGTACTTC
length: 16; V: TRBV2; J: TRBJ1-3; D: TRBD1; size: many; CDR3: CASNPVGDSLVPTIYF; DNA: TGTGCCAGCAATCCCGTAGGGGACAGCCTCGTACCCACCATATATTTT
length: 15; V: TRBV11-1; J: TRBJ2-6; D: -; size: -; CDR3: CASSLPGAGANVLTF; DNA: TGTGCCAGCAGCTTGCCGGGGGCAGGGGCCAACGTCCTGACTTTC
length: 13; V: TRBV19; J: TRBJ1-6; D: -; size: -; CDR3: CASSDGTNSPLHF; DNA: TGTGCCAGTAGCGACGGGACTAATTCACCCCTCCACTTT
length: 14; V: TRBV2; J: TRBJ2-3; D: TRBD1; size: -; CDR3: CASKGGQVTDTQYF; DNA: TGTGCCAGCAAGGGGGGACAGGTCACAGATACGCAGTATTTT
length: 12; V: TRBV5-1; J: TRBJ2-7; D: -; size: -; CDR3: CASSYQGSEQYF; DNA: TGCGCCAGCAGCTACCAGGGATCCGAGCAGTACTTC
length: 13; V: TRBV30; J: TRBJ2-7; D: -; size: -; CDR3: CALPGAAVDEQYF; DNA: TGTGCCTTACCTGGGGCGGCGGTCGACGAGCAGTACTTC
length: 12; V: TRBV5-1; J: TRBJ1-2; D: -; size: -; CDR3: CASSLAGYGYTF; DNA: TGCGCCAGCAGCTTGGCAGGCTATGGCTACACCTTC
length: 13; V: TRBV6-5; J: TRBJ2-7; D: -; size: -; CDR3: CASSYNGGHEQYF; DNA: TGTGCCAGCAGTTACAATGGGGGCCACGAGCAGTACTTC
length: 15; V: TRBV5-1; J: TRBJ2-1; D: TRBD1; size: few; CDR3: CASSLNRGAYNEQFF; DNA: TGCGCCAGCAGCTTGAACAGGGGGGCCTACAATGAGCAGTTCTTC
length: 11; V: TRBV6-1; J: TRBJ2-7; D: -; size: -; CDR3: CASSRGYEQYF; DNA: TGTGCCAGCAGCCGCGGGTACGAGCAGTACTTC
length: 16; V: TRBV28; J: TRBJ2-2; D: -; size: once; CDR3: CASTGLGGVRGGELFF; DNA: TGTGCCAGCACCGGACTAGGGGGGGTCCGGGGCGGGGAGCTGTTTTTT
length: 15; V: TRBV30; J: TRBJ1-5; D: TRBD1; size: -; CDR3: CAWSRTGSNNQPQHF; DNA: TGTGCCTGGAGTAGGACAGGGTCTAACAATCAGCCCCAGCATTTT
length: 15; V: TRBV28; J: TRBJ1-4; D: -; size: -; CDR3: CASSSSRTTNEKLFF; DNA: TGTGCCAGCAGTTCCTCCCGAACAACTAATGAAAAACTGTTTTTT
length: 11; V: TRBV6-5; J: TRBJ2-1; D: -; size: few; CDR3: CASSQYNEQFF; DNA: TGTGCCAGCAGTCAGTACAATGAGCAGTTCTTC
length: 15; V: TRBV6-6; J: TRBJ1-5; D: -; size: -; CDR3: CASSGGQGFNQPQHF; DNA: TGTGCCAGCAGTGGTGGGCAGGGCTTCAATCAGCCCCAGCATTTT
length: 13; V: TRBV7-2; J: TRBJ1-2; D: -; size: -; CDR3: CASSTDRNYGYTF; DNA: TGTGCCAGCAGTACAGACAGAAACTATGGCTACACCTTC
length: 16; V: TRBV7-6; J: TRBJ1-4; D: -; size: -; CDR3: CASSSPDRTRNEKLFF; DNA: TGTGCCAGCAGCTCCCCCGACAGGACTCGGAATGAAAAACTGTTTTTT
length: 14; V: TRBV30; J: TRBJ1-2; D: -; size: -; CDR3: CAWSGRWTNYGYTF; DNA: TGTGCCTGGAGTGGGCGTTGGACTAACTATGGCTACACCTTC
length: 16; V: TRBV5-1; J: TRBJ2-7; D: TRBD1; size: -; CDR3: CASSLARGIRSYEQYF; DNA: TGCGCCAGCAGCTTGGCCAGGGGGATTCGCTCCTACGAGCAGTACTTC
length: 12; V: TRBV6-4; J: TRBJ1-1; D: -; size: few; CDR3: CASSAAGTEAFF; DNA: TGTGCCAGCAGTGCGGCGGGGACTGAAGCTTTCTTT
length: 16; V: TRBV18; J: TRBJ2-1; D: TRBD2; size: -; CDR3: CASSPTTSGRRNEQFF; DNA: TGTGCCAGCTCACCAACCACTAGCGGGCGTCGGAATGAGCAGTTCTTC
length: 13; V: TRBV30; J: TRBJ2-3; D: -; size: -; CDR3: CAWRTLVRDTQYF; DNA: TGTGCCTGGAGGACGCTAGTAAGAGATACGCAGTATTTT
length: 14; V: TRBV19; J: TRBJ2-1; D: TRBD2; size: -; CDR3: CATRAGGSYNEQFF; DNA: TGTGCCACTAGAGCGGGGGGCTCCTACAATGAGCAGTTCTTC
length: 14; V: TRBV28; J: TRBJ2-7; D: -; size: -; CDR3: CASSLYVLPYEQYF; DNA: TGTGCCAGCAGTTTGTACGTCCTACCCTACGAGCAGTACTTC
length: 12; V: TRBV29-1; J: TRBJ1-2; D: -; size: -; CDR3: CSAQTENYGYTF; DNA: TGCAGCGCCCAGACAGAGAACTATGGCTACACCTTC
length: 15; V: TRBV7-3; J: TRBJ1-2; D: -; size: few; CDR3: CASSPTTGGIGGYTF; DNA: TGTGCCAGCAGCCCAACAACGGGGGGTATCGGTGGCTACACCTTC
length: 12; V: TRBV7-2; J: TRBJ2-7; D: -; size: -; CDR3: CASSQDLYEQYF; DNA: TGTGCCAGCAGCCAGGATCTCTACGAGCAGTACTTC